One sample yielded the 18 T cell receptor beta chains listed below, sequenced in a study of Graves' ophthalmopathy and Graves' hyperthyroidism. Amplifying from RNA transcripts, the study obtained TCR beta CDR3 regions. HTBI-primed first-round RT-PCR preceded second-round multiplex PCR. MiXCR was run by TCRdb on the multiplex PCR reads, yielding one entry per CDR3 protein. Among some 390,000 distinct CDR3 sequences, approximately 20% were seen once, and the ten largest hold 1.6%. The sequencing input was peripheral blood. The receptors here all came from a woman between 18 and 29 years old with Graves' ophthalmopathy.

This clonotype was detected ten times or more. The chain recombines TRBV28 with TRBJ1-1; no clear D. CDR3 size: 15 residues. The germline V gene has CDR1 MDHEN and CDR2 SYDVKM. The V end lost 5 bases, the J end lost 11 bases, and 24 bases lay between the germline ends. CDR3 nucleotide sequence: TGTGCCAGCAGTCGTCTACTCGCCCTTCAGAACGAGGCTTTCTTT. Translation gives CASSRLLALQNEAFF.

In its sample, this clonotype was seen many times. This chain connects TRBV29-1 to TRBJ1-1, with D possibly matching TRBD1 (5 bases). This CDR3 spans 12 amino acids. Germline assignment: CDR1 SQVTM and CDR2 ANQGSEA. The V and J ends lost 7 bases and 7 bases respectively, with 16 bases between them. The chain's CDR3 is CSAWAGLGEAFF. CDR3 DNA: TGCAGCGCCTGGGCGGGGCTGGGTGAAGCTTTCTTT.

This clonotype was observed at least ten times. The V gene is TRBV11-2, the J gene TRBJ2-5; 9 nucleotides match TRBD2. The V and J ends lost 1 base and 4 bases, in that order; junction bases with no gene match: 4. CDR1 and CDR2 from the germline V gene are SGHAT and FQNNGV. The CDR3 extends over 15 amino acids. The CDR3 loop is CASSLGGRAGETQYF. CDR3 coding DNA: TGTGCCAGCAGCTTAGGCGGGAGGGCCGGAGAGACCCAGTACTTC.

Ten or more counts support this clonotype. The chain has TRBV20-1 and TRBJ1-5, with TRBD1 identical over 7 bases. The germline gives CDR1 DFQATT, CDR2 SNEGSKA (reference sequence). V shed 6 bases, J shed 0 bases, and the junction held 8 bases outside the gene matches. This CDR3 comprises 15 residues. This CDR3 is CSAKTGTDSNQPQHF. DNA of the CDR3: TGCAGTGCGAAAACCGGGACAGATAGCAATCAGCCCCAGCATTTT.

The table lists this clonotype with many counts. The J gene is TRBJ1-1, the V gene TRBV11-2, with a possible D match to TRBD1 (5 bases). This CDR3 spans 14 amino acids. The V and J ends lost 1 base and 6 bases respectively, with 12 bases between them. Germline V CDR1 and CDR2: SGHAT, FQNNGV. CDR3 DNA: TGTGCCAGCAGCTTAGCAGGGCCGGTGGCTGAAGCTTTCTTT. This translates into CASSLAGPVAEAFF.

This chain uses TRBV28 with TRBJ2-5; D remains unclear. Germline loops: CDR1 MDHEN, CDR2 SYDVKM. V gave up 10 bases and J gave up 0 bases, with 15 bases separating them. This CDR3 has 14 amino acids. The CDR3, as DNA: TGTGCCACGTCGGAACTATCCGACCAAGAGACCCAGTACTTC. Translation: CATSELSDQETQYF.

The chain uses TRBV12-3 or TRBV12-4 and TRBJ1-2; D is possibly TRBD1 (5 bases). The V and J ends lost 1 base and 8 bases respectively, with 11 bases between them. This CDR3 region has 13 residues. The CDR3 region has the DNA TGTGCCAGCAGTTTAGTCCCAGGGAGAGGCTACACCTTC. Translating gives CASSLVPGRGYTF.

This clonotype was observed at least ten times. This chain uses TRBV12-3 or TRBV12-4 with TRBJ2-2; 7 bases are shared with TRBD1. The CDR3 covers 14 residues. V gave up 5 bases and J gave up 5 bases; unmatched junction bases: 5. CDR3 protein: CASSRQGSTGELFF. In DNA form, the CDR3 reads TGTGCCAGCAGTCGACAGGGTAGTACCGGGGAGCTGTTTTTT.

This clonotype was observed at least ten times. V gene TRBV7-2 combines with J gene TRBJ1-1, with TRBD1 as a possible D gene (5 bases). Between the trimmed V and J ends, which lost 5 bases and 5 bases, there was a span of 15 bases. The CDR3 is 14 amino acids. Germline-derived CDR1 and CDR2 are SGHTA and FQGNSA. DNA for the CDR3: TGTGCCAGCAGCCCAACGCGGGGGGGGACTGAAGCTTTCTTT. Translating it yields CASSPTRGGTEAFF. The variable domain in full, completed from reference TRBV7-2 and TRBJ1-1, reads GAGVSQSPSNKVTEKGKDVELRCDPISGHTALYWYRQSLGQGLEFLIYFQGNSAPDKSGLPSDRFSAERTGGSVSTLTIQRTQQEDSAVYLCASSPTRGGTEAFFGQGTRLTVV.

V and J are TRBV28 and TRBJ2-7, with 11 bases that match TRBD1. The CDR3 is made up of 14 amino acids. With V trimmed by 4 bases and J by 5 bases, 4 bases remained unmatched. Germline V gives CDR1 MDHEN, CDR2 SYDVKM. The CDR3 region has the DNA TGTGCCAGCAGTTGGGGACAGGGGGTCGACGAGCAGTACTTC. The encoded protein is CASSWGQGVDEQYF. Full variable domain (missing parts from reference TRBV28 and TRBJ2-7): DVKVTQSSRYLVKRTGEKVFLECVQDMDHENMFWYRQDPGLGLRLIYFSYDVKMKEKGDIPEGYSVSREKKERFSLILESASTNQTSMYLCASSWGQGVDEQYFGPGTRLTVT.

There are many counts of this clonotype. The chain employs TRBV28 and TRBJ1-5; weak D call: TRBD1 (6 bases). The CDR3 covers 14 residues. Germline CDR1 MDHEN, CDR2 SYDVKM. V was clipped by 2 bases and J by 3 bases, with 8 bases between them. CDR3 loop: CASSLGQHNQPQHF. For the CDR3, the DNA is TGTGCCAGCAGTTTAGGACAGCACAATCAGCCCCAGCATTTT.

Only a few counts were recorded for this clonotype. The rearrangement joins TRBV5-1 to TRBJ2-5, with 8 bases lining up with TRBD2. V trimming: 0 bases; J trimming: 1 base; junction bases outside the gene matches: 2. The CDR3 consists of 15 residues. CDR1 is SGHRS, CDR2 YFSETQ, per germline. CDR3 in amino acids: CASSLAGGGQETQYF. Here the CDR3 DNA reads TGCGCCAGCAGCTTGGCGGGAGGGGGCCAAGAGACCCAGTACTTC. Supplemented by reference TRBV5-1 and TRBJ2-5, the full variable domain reads KAGVTQTPRYLIKTRGQQVTLSCSPISGHRSVSWYQQTPGQGLQFLFEYFSETQRNKGNFPGRFSGRQFSNSRSEMNVSTLELGDSALYLCASSLAGGGQETQYFGPGTRLLVL.

The chain joins TRBV12-3 or TRBV12-4 to TRBJ1-5; 8 positions match TRBD1. This CDR3 is built from 15 residues. J gave up 9 bases and V 5 bases, and 12 bases lay outside the gene matches. CDR3 amino acids: CASSPGQAIRGPQHF. The CDR3 DNA follows: TGTGCCAGCAGTCCGGGACAGGCAATACGAGGGCCCCAGCATTTT.

The chain couples TRBV10-3 to TRBJ2-4; maybe TRBD1 (6 bases). The CDR3 loop spans 15 amino acids. Between the trimmed V and J ends, which lost 6 bases and 0 bases, there was a span of 12 bases. Germline V lookup: CDR1 ENHRY, CDR2 SYGVKD. In DNA, the CDR3 is TGTGCCATCAGACGGGACACAGAAGCCAAAAACATTCAGTACTTC. It encodes CAIRRDTEAKNIQYF.

This clonotype was seen many times. J is TRBJ2-7 and V is TRBV28; D may match TRBD1 or TRBD2 (5 bases each). Per the germline V gene, CDR1 is MDHEN and CDR2 is SYDVKM. V shed 3 bases and J shed 7 bases, with 13 bases lying between them. The CDR3 spans 13 residues. Here the CDR3 reads CASSFGRAGEQYF. The CDR3 DNA follows: TGTGCCAGCAGTTTTGGGCGGGCAGGGGAGCAGTACTTC.

This clonotype appeared many times. The genes are TRBV6-1 and TRBJ2-7; possibly TRBD2 for D (5 bases). The germline V gene has CDR1 MNHNS and CDR2 SASEGT. Trimming removed 2 bases from V and 3 bases from J, with 23 bases in between. The CDR3 contains 18 residues. The DNA of the CDR3 is TGTGCCAGCAGTGAACGCGCCGCCGGGATTCTTTCTCTCTACGAGCAGTACTTC. This encodes CASSERAAGILSLYEQYF.

Many counts were recorded for this clonotype. V gene TRBV9 combines with J gene TRBJ2-7, with TRBD2 matching 13 bases. The V and J ends lost 3 bases and 4 bases, in that order; junction bases with no gene match: 1. CDR3 size: 14 residues. Germline lookup yields CDR1 SGDLS and CDR2 YYNGEE. This CDR3 is CASSGGLAGYEQYF. The CDR3 nucleotides read TGTGCCAGCAGCGGGGGACTAGCGGGATACGAGCAGTACTTC.

The V gene is TRBV3-1, the J gene TRBJ1-3, with 10 bases aligning to TRBD1. V lost 5 bases and J lost 3; bases outside the gene matches: 7. The CDR3 is 16 residues long. Germline CDR1 is LGHDT and CDR2 is YNNKEL (reference sequence). CDR3 nucleotides: TGTGCCAGCAGCTCCCCGGACAGGGGGTTTGGAAACACCATATATTTT. Translating it yields CASSSPDRGFGNTIYF.